This T cell receptor (beta chain) was sequenced in a study of cytomegalovirus exposure and HLA in healthy donors. Study conclusions and caveats: Associated with cytomegalovirus, according to the listing, were 150 to 200 TCR beta chains. Across donors, most TCRs were seen rarely, yet some public ones were widespread. In a later analysis, HLA-associated TCR beta chains were more clonally expanded than equally common others.

The CDR3 totals 15 residues. Germline-derived CDR1 and CDR2 are WNHNN and SYGVQD (reference sequence). V trimming: 4 bases; J trimming: 0 bases; junction bases outside the gene matches: 3. With respect to this clone: Antigen unknown.

PCR was performed using 60 Vbeta and 13 Jbeta primers. TCRdb's copy holds only in-frame clones and misses some; the assay was immunoSEQ multiplex PCR. The sample contains tens of thousands of clones, around 77% of which appear only once. Samples came from healthy bone marrow donors. This receptor was identified in a man between 25 and 39 years old in good health and CMV-seronegative. V usage is TRBV10-1 and J usage is TRBJ2-1; 7 bases match TRBD2. Sequencing was done on a sample of PBMCs. CDR3 coding DNA: TGCGCCAGCAGTGGGAGCGGGATCTCCTACAATGAGCAGTTCTTC. Protein sequence: CASSGSGISYNEQFF.